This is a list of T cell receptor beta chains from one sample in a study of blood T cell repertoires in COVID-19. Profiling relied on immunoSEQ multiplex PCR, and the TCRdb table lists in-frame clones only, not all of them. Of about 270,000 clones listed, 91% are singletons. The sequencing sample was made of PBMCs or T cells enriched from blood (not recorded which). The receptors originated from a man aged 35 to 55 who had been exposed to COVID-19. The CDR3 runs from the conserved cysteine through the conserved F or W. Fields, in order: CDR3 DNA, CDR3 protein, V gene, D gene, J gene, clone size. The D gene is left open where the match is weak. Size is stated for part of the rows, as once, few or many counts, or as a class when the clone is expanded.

CDR3 DNA: TGTGCCACCACGTCGGCTAGCGGGAGGGGGAACACCGGGGAGCTGTTTTTT
CDR3 protein: CATTSASGRGNTGELFF
V gene: TRBV10-3
D gene: TRBD2
J gene: TRBJ2-2
clone size: .

CDR3 DNA: TGCGCCAGCAGCGTCGACAGGGGGCTAGGTCGGGGCTACACCTTC
CDR3 protein: CASSVDRGLGRGYTF
V gene: TRBV5-1
D gene: TRBD1
J gene: TRBJ1-2
clone size: .

CDR3 DNA: TGTGCTAGTGCCCCCGACAGCATCCGGGAAAAACTGTTTTTT
CDR3 protein: CASAPDSIREKLFF
V gene: TRBV12-5
D gene: .
J gene: TRBJ1-4
clone size: .

CDR3 DNA: TGCGCCAGCACCCCGTGGGGCGGAGAGACCCAGTACTTC
CDR3 protein: CASTPWGGETQYF
V gene: TRBV5-1
D gene: .
J gene: TRBJ2-5
clone size: .

CDR3 DNA: TGTGCCAGCAGCGCCTCGGACTTAGGCTCTGGAAACACCATATATTTT
CDR3 protein: CASSASDLGSGNTIYF
V gene: TRBV9
D gene: .
J gene: TRBJ1-3
clone size: once

CDR3 DNA: TGCGCCAGCACCTATGCGGGAGTTCCTGGGGCCAACGTCCTGACTTTC
CDR3 protein: CASTYAGVPGANVLTF
V gene: TRBV5-1
D gene: TRBD2
J gene: TRBJ2-6
clone size: .

CDR3 DNA: TGTGCCAGCATGGCGGGGAGCATGAACACTGAAGCTTTCTTT
CDR3 protein: CASMAGSMNTEAFF
V gene: TRBV28
D gene: .
J gene: TRBJ1-1
clone size: .

CDR3 DNA: TGTGCCAGCAGCAGGAGGGAAATCGGCGGGGAGCTGTTTTTT
CDR3 protein: CASSRREIGGELFF
V gene: TRBV11-3
D gene: .
J gene: TRBJ2-2
clone size: .

CDR3 DNA: TGTGCCAGCAGTGAACAGGGCCGGATGAACACTGAAGCTTTCTTT
CDR3 protein: CASSEQGRMNTEAFF
V gene: TRBV6-1
D gene: .
J gene: TRBJ1-1
clone size: .

CDR3 DNA: TGTGCCAGCAGCGAGGGTTTAGGACTAGCGGGACAAGAGACCCAGTACTTC
CDR3 protein: CASSEGLGLAGQETQYF
V gene: TRBV9
D gene: TRBD2
J gene: TRBJ2-5
clone size: .

CDR3 DNA: TGTGCCAGCAGTTACCTAGACGCACGCAATCAGCCCCAGCATTTT
CDR3 protein: CASSYLDARNQPQHF
V gene: TRBV6-2/TRBV6-3
D gene: .
J gene: TRBJ1-5
clone size: .

CDR3 DNA: TGTGCCAGCAGCTTAGTACAGGGGGTGAACTCGGATGGCTACACCTTC
CDR3 protein: CASSLVQGVNSDGYTF
V gene: TRBV11-2
D gene: TRBD1
J gene: TRBJ1-2
clone size: .

CDR3 DNA: TGTGCCAGCAGTTTATGGGGGGGGAACAATGAGCAGTTCTTC
CDR3 protein: CASSLWGGNNEQFF
V gene: TRBV28
D gene: TRBD2
J gene: TRBJ2-1
clone size: .

CDR3 DNA: TGTGCCAGTGGAGCTAGCACAGATACGCAGTATTTT
CDR3 protein: CASGASTDTQYF
V gene: TRBV9
D gene: .
J gene: TRBJ2-3
clone size: .

CDR3 DNA: TGTGCCAGTTCAGACAGGGGGCTGACCGGGGAGCTGTTTTTT
CDR3 protein: CASSDRGLTGELFF
V gene: TRBV19
D gene: TRBD1
J gene: TRBJ2-2
clone size: .

CDR3 DNA: TGTGCCAGCAGTTACCGCCCCGGACAGGGCAACTATGGCTACACCTTC
CDR3 protein: CASSYRPGQGNYGYTF
V gene: TRBV6-5
D gene: TRBD1
J gene: TRBJ1-2
clone size: .

CDR3 DNA: TGTGCCAGCAGAGCTGCGGGGACAGGGAACAATGAGCAGTTCTTC
CDR3 protein: CASRAAGTGNNEQFF
V gene: TRBV28
D gene: TRBD1
J gene: TRBJ2-1
clone size: .

CDR3 DNA: TGTGCCAGCTCACCATCAGGGGCTGGCGACAATGAGCAGTTCTTC
CDR3 protein: CASSPSGAGDNEQFF
V gene: TRBV18
D gene: .
J gene: TRBJ2-1
clone size: .

CDR3 DNA: TGTGCCAGCAGTCCCAGGGACTCTGGAAACACCATATATTTT
CDR3 protein: CASSPRDSGNTIYF
V gene: TRBV9
D gene: .
J gene: TRBJ1-3
clone size: .

CDR3 DNA: TGTGCCACCAGTGACCCCCCCGCTAGTCAGCCCCAGCATTTT
CDR3 protein: CATSDPPASQPQHF
V gene: TRBV24-1
D gene: .
J gene: TRBJ1-5
clone size: .

CDR3 DNA: TGTGCCACCAGTGAGACAGGGTCTGGGGGTGATCAGCCCCAGCATTTT
CDR3 protein: CATSETGSGGDQPQHF
V gene: TRBV24-1
D gene: TRBD1
J gene: TRBJ1-5
clone size: .

CDR3 DNA: TGTGCCAGCAGCCCACTAGCGATCGCCTACAATGAGCAGTTCTTC
CDR3 protein: CASSPLAIAYNEQFF
V gene: TRBV4-2
D gene: TRBD2
J gene: TRBJ2-1
clone size: .

CDR3 DNA: TGTGCCACCAGTGATTTCCCCACTAGCGGGAGAATCCCCGGGGAGCTGTTTTTT
CDR3 protein: CATSDFPTSGRIPGELFF
V gene: TRBV24-1
D gene: TRBD2
J gene: TRBJ2-2
clone size: .

CDR3 DNA: TGTGCCTGGAGTGAGTCTGCGGGAAAAGAGACCCAGTACTTC
CDR3 protein: CAWSESAGKETQYF
V gene: TRBV30
D gene: .
J gene: TRBJ2-5
clone size: .

CDR3 DNA: TGTGCCAGCAGCTCAGACAGCTACGAGCAGTACTTC
CDR3 protein: CASSSDSYEQYF
V gene: TRBV28
D gene: .
J gene: TRBJ2-7
clone size: .

CDR3 DNA: TGTGCCAGTAGTCCCAGGGGACACCCGAGCACAGATACGCAGTATTTT
CDR3 protein: CASSPRGHPSTDTQYF
V gene: TRBV19
D gene: .
J gene: TRBJ2-3
clone size: .

CDR3 DNA: TGTGCCAGCAGCCTGAATAGCGGGAGGGAGCAGTTCTTC
CDR3 protein: CASSLNSGREQFF
V gene: TRBV7-3
D gene: TRBD2
J gene: TRBJ2-1
clone size: .

CDR3 DNA: TGTGCTAGTGGTCGACTAGCAGCCGAGCAGTACTTC
CDR3 protein: CASGRLAAEQYF
V gene: TRBV12-5
D gene: TRBD2
J gene: TRBJ2-7
clone size: .

CDR3 DNA: TGTGCCAGCAGCATATCTGGACTAGCGGGAGCAGATACGCAGTATTTT
CDR3 protein: CASSISGLAGADTQYF
V gene: TRBV3-1/TRBV3-2
D gene: TRBD2
J gene: TRBJ2-3
clone size: .

CDR3 DNA: TGTGCCAGCTCACCACCGGCAGGGGGCAATGAGCAGTTCTTC
CDR3 protein: CASSPPAGGNEQFF
V gene: TRBV18
D gene: TRBD1
J gene: TRBJ2-1
clone size: .

CDR3 DNA: TGTGCCAGCACCACAGGCCGTAGTTATCAGCCCCAGCATTTT
CDR3 protein: CASTTGRSYQPQHF
V gene: TRBV28
D gene: .
J gene: TRBJ1-5
clone size: .

CDR3 DNA: TGTGCCAGCAGTCCCCTGGGTCAGGGGGCCAATCAGCCCCAGCATTTT
CDR3 protein: CASSPLGQGANQPQHF
V gene: TRBV27
D gene: TRBD1
J gene: TRBJ1-5
clone size: .

CDR3 DNA: TGTGCCACCATGAGCGGGACTAGTCGCACCGGGGAGCTGTTTTTT
CDR3 protein: CATMSGTSRTGELFF
V gene: TRBV3-1/TRBV3-2
D gene: TRBD2
J gene: TRBJ2-2
clone size: .

CDR3 DNA: TGTGCCAGCAGCCTACGCCGAGGCACAACTAATGAAAAACTGTTTTTT
CDR3 protein: CASSLRRGTTNEKLFF
V gene: TRBV3-1/TRBV3-2
D gene: .
J gene: TRBJ1-4
clone size: .

CDR3 DNA: TGTGCCACCAGCAGACCCGAAGAGACCCAGTACTTC
CDR3 protein: CATSRPEETQYF
V gene: TRBV15
D gene: .
J gene: TRBJ2-5
clone size: .

CDR3 DNA: TGTGCCAGCAGTGTGGTTAGCGGGAGTAATGAGCAGTTCTTC
CDR3 protein: CASSVVSGSNEQFF
V gene: TRBV6-4
D gene: TRBD2
J gene: TRBJ2-1
clone size: .

CDR3 DNA: TGTGCCAGCAGTGCGCTAGATTTTAATCAGCCCCAGCATTTT
CDR3 protein: CASSALDFNQPQHF
V gene: TRBV28
D gene: .
J gene: TRBJ1-5
clone size: .

CDR3 DNA: TGTGCCAGCAGTTGGGCCCTGGAAGGCTACACCTTC
CDR3 protein: CASSWALEGYTF
V gene: TRBV28
D gene: .
J gene: TRBJ1-2
clone size: .

CDR3 DNA: TGTGCCAGCAGGCCACCGGGAGCCCCCTATAATTCACCCCTCCACTTT
CDR3 protein: CASRPPGAPYNSPLHF
V gene: TRBV11-2
D gene: .
J gene: TRBJ1-6
clone size: .

CDR3 DNA: TGCAGCGTTGGGCCAGACTATAATGGCTACACCTTC
CDR3 protein: CSVGPDYNGYTF
V gene: TRBV29-1
D gene: .
J gene: TRBJ1-2
clone size: .

CDR3 DNA: TGTGCCAGCAGCTCGGCCATCCTAGGGGACACCTTC
CDR3 protein: CASSSAILGDTF
V gene: TRBV7-9
D gene: .
J gene: TRBJ1-2
clone size: once

CDR3 DNA: TGTGCCAGTAGAAGACAGGGGGATGGGTCACCCCTCCACTTT
CDR3 protein: CASRRQGDGSPLHF
V gene: TRBV19
D gene: TRBD1
J gene: TRBJ1-6
clone size: .

CDR3 DNA: TGCGCCAGCAGCTTGGCGAGAGACTACGAGCAGTACTTC
CDR3 protein: CASSLARDYEQYF
V gene: TRBV5-1
D gene: .
J gene: TRBJ2-7
clone size: .

CDR3 DNA: TGCGCCAGCAGCCAAGAGGGTACCCAGGGGTTAAGAACAGATACGCAGTATTTT
CDR3 protein: CASSQEGTQGLRTDTQYF
V gene: TRBV4-1
D gene: .
J gene: TRBJ2-3
clone size: .

CDR3 DNA: TGTGCCAGTAGTATACAGGGCGTTAACACTGAAGCTTTCTTT
CDR3 protein: CASSIQGVNTEAFF
V gene: TRBV19
D gene: .
J gene: TRBJ1-1
clone size: few

CDR3 DNA: TGCAGTGGACTACTCAGGGGGGCGAACACCGGGGAGCTGTTTTTT
CDR3 protein: CSGLLRGANTGELFF
V gene: TRBV29-1
D gene: .
J gene: TRBJ2-2
clone size: .

CDR3 DNA: TGTGCCAGTAGTACTAGGGACAGGGGGCTGGCGTTTCAGCCCCAGCATTTT
CDR3 protein: CASSTRDRGLAFQPQHF
V gene: TRBV19
D gene: TRBD1
J gene: TRBJ1-5
clone size: once